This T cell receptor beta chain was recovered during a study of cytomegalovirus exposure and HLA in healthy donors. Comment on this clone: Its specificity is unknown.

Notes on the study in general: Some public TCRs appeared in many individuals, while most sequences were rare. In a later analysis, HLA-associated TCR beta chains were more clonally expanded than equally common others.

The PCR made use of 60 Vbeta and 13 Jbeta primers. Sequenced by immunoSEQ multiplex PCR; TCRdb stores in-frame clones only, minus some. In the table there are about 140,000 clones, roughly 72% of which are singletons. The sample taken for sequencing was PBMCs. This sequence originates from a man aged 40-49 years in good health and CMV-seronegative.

CDR3 nucleotides: TGTGCCAGCAGCTCAGGGACAGGAGCTTACGAGCAGTACTTC. Encoded protein: CASSSGTGAYEQYF. V usage is TRBV9 and J usage is TRBJ2-7; TRBD1 aligns across 8 bases. CDR3 length: 14 residues. The germline V gene has CDR1 SGDLS and CDR2 YYNGEE. Trimming at V came to 4 bases and at J to 4 bases, leaving 7 bases not matched to a gene.